The 26 T cell receptor beta chains listed next were all sequenced from one sample in a study of OX40 agonist ivuxolimab in advanced cancers. Repertoires were generated with immunoSEQ multiplex PCR, while TCRdb's copy carries only in-frame clones and drops some. The sample yields tens of thousands of clones, about 89% seen once. Sequenced here: CD4+ or CD8+ T cells sorted from blood, sampled in a trial of the OX40 agonist ivuxolimab. These receptors came from an adult with an advanced solid tumor such as melanoma, head and neck, liver or kidney cancer.

V usage is TRBV19 and J usage is TRBJ1-5, with unresolved D. The CDR3 extends over 15 amino acids. CDR1 is LNHDA, CDR2 SQIVND, per germline (reference sequence). Trimming took off 0 bases at V and 1 base at J, with 7 bases between the two ends. The CDR3 nucleotides read TGTGCCAGTAGTATAGATGGGCAGAGCAATCAGCCCCAGCATTTT. This encodes CASSIDGQSNQPQHF.

The chain joins TRBV30 to TRBJ2-7; 13 bases match TRBD2. Per the germline V gene, CDR1 is GTSNPN and CDR2 is SVGIG (reference sequence). CDR3 length: 13 amino acids. J gave up 7 bases and V 5 bases, and 5 bases lay outside the gene matches. For the CDR3, the DNA is TGTGCCTGGGGACTAGCGGGAGCCGGGGAGCAGTACTTC. It codes for CAWGLAGAGEQYF.

The chain links TRBV2 to TRBJ1-4; possible D gene TRBD1, 6 bases. This CDR3 has 14 residues. CDR1 and CDR2 (germline): SNHLY, FYNNEI. Trimming left V 7 bases short and J 8 bases short, with 17 bases between. CDR3 region: CASKFGGQKEKLFF. CDR3 DNA: TGTGCCAGCAAGTTTGGGGGCCAGAAGGAAAAACTGTTTTTT.

This chain connects TRBV28 to TRBJ1-1; maybe TRBD1 (5 bases). V was shortened by 6 bases and J by 0 bases, with 8 bases between the two germline ends. The germline V gene encodes CDR1 MDHEN and CDR2 SYDVKM. The CDR3 loop spans 13 amino acids. The CDR3 DNA reads TGTGCCAGCAGGGGGCCCCTGAACACTGAAGCTTTCTTT. This codes for CASRGPLNTEAFF.

The V gene is TRBV19, the J gene TRBJ2-3; tentatively, D is TRBD1 (6 bases). Germline-derived CDR1 and CDR2 are LNHDA and SQIVND (reference sequence). CDR3 size: 13 residues. V was trimmed by 9 bases and J by 6 bases, leaving 16 bases between them. The DNA for the CDR3 is TGTGCCAGCGCACCCCGACAGGTTGATACGCAGTATTTT. Residues: CASAPRQVDTQYF.

This sequence joins TRBV28 and TRBJ1-5; maybe TRBD1 (5 bases). From germline, CDR1 is MDHEN and CDR2 SYDVKM. The CDR3 consists of 13 residues. The CDR3 loop reads CVAQGNSNQPQHF. The DNA of the CDR3 is TGTGTGGCGCAGGGAAATAGCAATCAGCCCCAGCATTTT.

The chain joins TRBV2 to TRBJ2-5; D may be TRBD1 (6 bases). CDR1 is SNHLY, CDR2 FYNNEI, per germline. This CDR3 contains 13 residues. The V end lost 6 bases, the J end lost 3 bases, and 11 bases lay between the germline ends. CDR3 nucleotides: TGTGCCAGCAGAAAAACAGGGAAAGAGACCCAGTACTTC. Translation: CASRKTGKETQYF.

V gene TRBV7-8 combines with J gene TRBJ2-2; D may be TRBD1 or TRBD2 (5 bases each). Germline values: CDR1 SGHVS, CDR2 FQNEAQ. The CDR3 covers 18 residues. Deletions cut 6 bases from V and 4 bases from J, with 24 bases between. CDR3 in DNA: TGTGCCAGCAGGCTTACCGTGATTCAGGGTAGCGCCACCGGGGAGCTGTTTTTT. Encoded protein: CASRLTVIQGSATGELFF. The whole variable domain, filled in from reference TRBV7-8 and TRBJ2-2, reads GAGVSQSPRYKVAKRGQDVALRCDPISGHVSLFWYQQALGQGPEFLTYFQNEAQLDKSGLPSDRFFAERPEGSVSTLKIQRTQQEDSAVYLCASRLTVIQGSATGELFFGEGSRLTVL.

The chain recombines TRBV6-1 with TRBJ2-5, with 9 bases matching TRBD1. This CDR3 has 14 residues. From germline, CDR1 is MNHNS and CDR2 SASEGT. Trimming removed 5 bases from V and 3 bases from J; junction bases left unmatched: 4. CDR3 in amino acids: CASSSRQGEETQYF. The CDR3 nucleotides read TGTGCCAGCAGTTCAAGACAGGGGGAAGAGACCCAGTACTTC.

The chain's CDR3 is CASSTRLAGAGETQYF. The CDR3 region has the DNA TGTGCCAGCAGCACCAGACTAGCGGGAGCGGGAGAGACCCAGTACTTC. V and J are TRBV5-4 and TRBJ2-5, with 12 nucleotides matching TRBD2. Germline CDR1 SGHNT, CDR2 YYREEE (reference sequence). The CDR3 sequence is 16 residues long. V gave up 4 bases and J gave up 4 bases; unmatched junction bases: 8.

This chain links TRBV2 with TRBJ1-1, with D tentatively TRBD1 (5 bases). The CDR3 totals 12 residues. Germline V gene sequence: CDR1 SNHLY, CDR2 FYNNEI. The germline V and J ends were trimmed by 4 bases and 12 bases, with 15 bases remaining between them. The CDR3 DNA sequence: TGTGCCAGCAGTGTTTTTGAGGGGTTGTCTTTCTTT. This translates into CASSVFEGLSFF.

The rearrangement links TRBV9 to TRBJ2-3; TRBD2 matches at 9 bases. The CDR3 spans 16 residues. V was pared by 4 bases and J by 0 bases, with 6 bases of the junction left unmatched. Germline V gene sequence: CDR1 SGDLS, CDR2 YYNGEE. DNA for the CDR3: TGTGCCAGCAGCCCTGGACTAGCGAGTAGCACAGATACGCAGTATTTT. This sequence encodes CASSPGLASSTDTQYF.

This clone was detected a few times. The V call is TRBV6-1, the J call TRBJ2-7, with TRBD1 identical over 9 bases. V lost 5 bases to trimming and J lost 1 base; unmatched junction nucleotides: 3. Germline V gives CDR1 MNHNS, CDR2 SASEGT. This CDR3 is 14 amino acids long. CDR3 in amino acids: CASSHRGPSYEQYF. The CDR3, as DNA: TGTGCCAGCAGTCACAGGGGGCCATCCTACGAGCAGTACTTC.

This chain connects TRBV18 to TRBJ2-1; 9 nucleotides agree with TRBD2. Germline loops: CDR1 KGHSH, CDR2 LQKENI. With 1 base clipped from V and 8 bases from J, the junction kept 6 bases outside the gene matches. This CDR3 comprises 15 residues. The CDR3 spells CASSPRRGGSDEQFF. CDR3 DNA sequence: TGTGCCAGCTCACCACGGCGGGGGGGAAGTGATGAGCAGTTCTTC. Full variable domain (rest looked up from reference TRBV18 and TRBJ2-1): NAGVMQNPRHLVRRRGQEARLRCSPMKGHSHVYWYRQLPEEGLKFMVYLQKENIIDESGMPKERFSAEFPKEGPSILRIQQVVRGDSAAYFCASSPRRGGSDEQFFGPGTRLTVL.

The chain links TRBV2 to TRBJ2-2, with 9 bases that match TRBD1. The ends lost 7 bases at V and 4 bases at J; junction bases unmatched: 7. CDR3 size: 15 residues. The germline V gene has CDR1 SNHLY and CDR2 FYNNEI. The DNA for the CDR3 is TGTGCCAGCAAACGGGACAGGGCCGGCACCGGGGAGCTGTTTTTT. Translating it yields CASKRDRAGTGELFF.

CDR3 coding DNA: TGTGCCAGCAGTGATAGGAGGGTCGAGCAGTACTTC. It specifies CASSDRRVEQYF. The V and J genes are TRBV2 and TRBJ2-7, with D tentatively TRBD2 (6 bases). The CDR3 is 12 amino acids. Germline CDR1 reads SNHLY; CDR2 reads FYNNEI. The V gene lost 3 bases and the J gene lost 6 bases, with 9 bases spanning the gap.

The J gene is TRBJ2-3, the V gene TRBV29-1; TRBD1 matches 8 bases. Germline lookup yields CDR1 SQVTM and CDR2 ANQGSEA. The CDR3 runs to 16 residues. The V segment lost 7 bases and the J segment 0 bases; nucleotides outside the gene matches: 12. The DNA for the CDR3 is TGCAGCGCCGACGGAGGACAGGGCCCGAGCACAGATACGCAGTATTTT. Translated, it gives CSADGGQGPSTDTQYF.

The chain employs TRBV4-2 and TRBJ1-5; TRBD1 might be the D (5 bases). Germline V lookup: CDR1 LGHNA, CDR2 YNFKEQ. The CDR3 length is 15 residues. The germline V and J ends were trimmed by 0 bases and 4 bases, with 10 bases remaining between them. CDR3 amino acids: CASSQDRGVNQPQHF. Here the CDR3 DNA reads TGTGCCAGCAGCCAAGATCGGGGGGTGAATCAGCCCCAGCATTTT.

This clone was picked up a small number of times. The chain links TRBV2 to TRBJ1-3; perhaps TRBD1 as D (6 bases). The CDR3 has 15 amino acids. V was shortened by 2 bases and J by 0 bases, with 8 bases between the two germline ends. The germline V gene encodes CDR1 SNHLY and CDR2 FYNNEI. The DNA for the CDR3 is TGTGCCAGCAGTGAACCCAGGGGCTCTGGAAACACCATATATTTT. This sequence encodes CASSEPRGSGNTIYF. The full variable domain, with the rest looked up from reference TRBV2 and TRBJ1-3, is EPEVTQTPSHQVTQMGQEVILRCVPISNHLYFYWYRQILGQKVEFLVSFYNNEISEKSEIFDDQFSVERPDGSNFTLKIRSTKLEDSAMYFCASSEPRGSGNTIYFGEGSWLTVV.

The chain joins TRBV21-1 to TRBJ1-6. TRBV21-1 constitutes a pseudogene. CDR3 length equals 18 residues. The CDR3 sequence: CASSKEGGPGTDNSPLHF. CDR3 DNA: TGTGCCAGCAGCAAGGAGGGGGGGCCCGGGACAGATAATTCACCCCTCCACTTT.

This chain uses TRBV2 with TRBJ1-1, with D possibly TRBD1 on 6 matching bases. Trimming stripped 6 bases from V and 1 base from J, with 9 bases between. The CDR3 is made up of 13 amino acids. Germline values: CDR1 SNHLY, CDR2 FYNNEI. Written as DNA, the CDR3 is TGTGCCAGCAGGGCGGACAGGAACACTGAAGCTTTCTTT. This translates into CASRADRNTEAFF.

This clone was counted between two and nine times. CDR3 nucleotide sequence: TGTGCCAGCAGGGAAGCAGGGAGGAACGAGCAGTACTTC. This translates into CASREAGRNEQYF. The V and J genes are TRBV6-5 and TRBJ2-7; TRBD2 might be the D (6 bases). This CDR3 has 13 residues. The germline CDR1 and CDR2 sequences are MNHEY and SVGAGI. V gave up 6 bases and J gave up 5 bases, with 14 bases separating them.

V is TRBV7-9 and J is TRBJ1-1; D possibly corresponds to TRBD1 (5 bases). This CDR3 has 16 amino acids. Germline assignment: CDR1 SEHNR and CDR2 FQNEAQ (reference sequence). Trimming took 5 bases from V and 0 from J, leaving 16 bases between them. The CDR3 sequence is CASSLVVGQVNTEAFF. The CDR3 bases are TGTGCCAGCAGCCTGGTTGTGGGGCAGGTGAACACTGAAGCTTTCTTT.

The chain recombines TRBV19 with TRBJ1-6, with 10 nucleotides matching TRBD1. J lost 5 bases, V lost 5 bases, and 6 bases had no gene match. This CDR3 contains 16 residues. Germline CDR1 reads LNHDA; CDR2 reads SQIVND (reference sequence). CDR3 residues: CASSPGTGADNSPLHF. Written as DNA, the CDR3 is TGTGCCAGTAGTCCCGGGACAGGGGCGGATAATTCACCCCTCCACTTT.

V and J are TRBV30 and TRBJ1-5; possibly TRBD1 for D (5 bases). Germline-derived CDR1 and CDR2 are GTSNPN and SVGIG (reference sequence). Trimming took off 2 bases at V and 6 bases at J, with 11 bases between the two ends. There are 13 residues in the CDR3. The CDR3 loop is CAWSRQGGQPQHF. CDR3 sequence (DNA): TGTGCCTGGAGTCGCCAGGGCGGTCAGCCCCAGCATTTT.

The rearrangement joins TRBV7-6 to TRBJ2-6, with 7 bases lining up with TRBD2. V gave up 1 base and J gave up 0 bases; unmatched junction bases: 6. The germline gives CDR1 SGHVS, CDR2 FNYEAQ. The CDR3 length is 18 residues. The CDR3 coding sequence is TGTGCCAGCAGCTTAGGGCCAGCGGGAAGCTCTGGGGCCAACGTCCTGACTTTC. Its translation is CASSLGPAGSSGANVLTF.